The 31 T cell receptor beta chains in this list originate from one sample, sequenced in a study of long-term antiretroviral therapy in people with HIV (dated by TCRdb to the early 2020s). The immunoSEQ hsTCRB v3.0 assay was used at survey level resolution to sequence the TRB variable region. Sourced from immuneACCESS, this table was stored by TCRdb with only in-frame sequences that have V and J called. A share of the clones is absent; for the studies checked, an unresolved V gene accounts for under half, and the remainder has no known explanation. The sample has around 26,000 clones on record, around four fifths of them singletons. The ten largest clones capture approximately 10% of the sample. Sequencing used unsorted PBMCs, obtained 1.1 years before starting antiretroviral therapy. These receptors all come from a middle-aged woman with HIV.

There are a few counts of this clone. This sequence joins TRBV7-8 and TRBJ1-2; no reliable D call. The CDR3 loop spans 14 amino acids. CDR1 and CDR2 from the germline V gene are SGHVS and FQNEAQ. V was pared by 4 bases and J by 2 bases, with 11 bases between. The CDR3 region has the DNA TGTGCCAGCAGCTCAGCGGCGGACAACTATGGCTACACCTTC. This gives the protein CASSSAADNYGYTF.

V and J are TRBV5-4 and TRBJ1-2; D is perhaps TRBD1 (6 bases). The CDR3 loop spans 16 amino acids. Trimming cost V 3 bases and J 6 bases, with 21 bases left between them. In germline, CDR1 is SGHNT, CDR2 YYREEE (reference sequence). The CDR3 DNA reads as TGTGCCAGCAGCTCCGCTTTGGACCACGGGGGGCATGGCTACACCTTC. Its protein is CASSSALDHGGHGYTF.

The chain links TRBV6-5 to TRBJ1-1; D is possibly TRBD1 (5 bases). Trimming cost V 0 bases and J 0 bases, with 8 bases left between them. Germline V gene data show CDR1 as MNHEY and CDR2 as SVGAGI. CDR3 length equals 15 residues. The CDR3 coding sequence is TGTGCCAGCAGTTACTCCCGGGGGGTGAACACTGAAGCTTTCTTT. Translating it yields CASSYSRGVNTEAFF.

The chain is built from TRBV5-1 and TRBJ2-5; no clear D gene. Germline CDR1 is SGHRS and CDR2 is YFSETQ. The CDR3 consists of 13 residues. With 3 bases removed from V and 4 bases from J, the gap between germline ends came to 10 bases. The CDR3 loop reads CASSSDLIETQYF. The CDR3 nucleotides are TGCGCCAGCAGCTCCGACCTTATAGAGACCCAGTACTTC.

This rearrangement joins TRBV13 to TRBJ2-7; D gene unclear. Germline V lookup: CDR1 PRHDT, CDR2 FYEKMQ (reference sequence). The CDR3 totals 14 residues. V gave up 5 bases and J gave up 7 bases, with 18 bases separating them. In DNA, the CDR3 is TGTGCCAGCAGCCCAGCATATTCCTCGGATGAGCAGTACTTC. It codes for CASSPAYSSDEQYF. Using reference TRBV13 and TRBJ2-7 for the parts outside the CDR3, the full variable domain is AAGVIQSPRHLIKEKRETATLKCYPIPRHDTVYWYQQGPGQDPQFLISFYEKMQSDKGSIPDRFSAQQFSDYHSELNMSSLELGDSALYFCASSPAYSSDEQYFGPGTRLTVT.

This chain links TRBV9 with TRBJ2-2, with D maybe TRBD1 (6 bases). The ends were cut back, 0 bases at V and 7 bases at J, with 10 bases in the middle. There are 14 residues in the CDR3. In germline, CDR1 is SGDLS, CDR2 YYNGEE. CDR3 protein: CASSVEGEIGELFF. In DNA, the CDR3 is TGTGCCAGCAGCGTAGAGGGGGAAATCGGGGAGCTGTTTTTT.

This chain connects TRBV5-5 to TRBJ1-1, with a tentative D call TRBD1 (5 bases). CDR1 is SGHKS, CDR2 YYEKEE, per germline (reference sequence). Trimming stripped 0 bases from V and 3 bases from J, with 12 bases between. The CDR3 runs to 15 residues. CDR3 coding DNA: TGTGCCAGCAGCTTGGCTGCCGGGACTTACACTGAAGCTTTCTTT. Protein: CASSLAAGTYTEAFF.

Here the CDR3 reads CASSLGGTGVYEQYF. CDR3 DNA: TGTGCCAGCAGCTTAGGTGGGACCGGGGTCTACGAGCAGTACTTC. This chain joins TRBV11-2 and TRBJ2-7, with D possibly being TRBD1 or TRBD2 (5 bases each). Germline V gene lookup returns CDR1 SGHAT and CDR2 FQNNGV. The CDR3 is 15 residues long. V lost 1 base and J 3 bases, leaving 13 bases between the germline ends.

V and J are TRBV4-1 and TRBJ2-7, with 9 bases that match TRBD1. The CDR3 runs to 18 residues. Germline values: CDR1 MGHRA, CDR2 YSYEKL. V lost 1 base, J lost 3 bases, and 13 bases stayed unmatched. In DNA form, the CDR3 reads TGCGCCAGCAGCCAAGTCGATTTCACGGGGACAGGGATCTACGAGCAGTACTTC. It encodes CASSQVDFTGTGIYEQYF.

This clone has a single count. The J gene is TRBJ2-7, the V gene TRBV6-1; 7 nucleotides match TRBD2. The CDR3 has 15 residues. V lost 7 bases and J lost 4; bases outside the gene matches: 13. Germline loops: CDR1 MNHNS, CDR2 SASEGT. CDR3 protein: CASKPREEASYEQYF. As DNA, the CDR3 is TGTGCCAGCAAACCCCGGGAGGAAGCCTCTTACGAGCAGTACTTC.

The V gene is TRBV6-5, the J gene TRBJ2-7; 9 bases map to TRBD1. There are 15 residues in the CDR3. The V segment lost 6 bases and the J segment 5 bases; nucleotides outside the gene matches: 11. The germline V gene has CDR1 MNHEY and CDR2 SVGAGI. The CDR3 reads CASSSLGTGINEQYF. CDR3 nucleotide sequence: TGTGCCAGCAGCTCTTTAGGGACAGGGATAAACGAGCAGTACTTC.

This clone was seen only once. DNA for the CDR3: TGTGCCAGCTCACCCAAACAGGGGGTGTACGAGCAGTACTTC. This sequence encodes CASSPKQGVYEQYF. This rearrangement joins TRBV18 to TRBJ2-7; 8 bases map to TRBD1. The CDR3 contains 14 residues. Germline V lookup: CDR1 KGHSH, CDR2 LQKENI. V shed 3 bases and J 4 bases; nucleotides not matched to a gene: 5.

In its sample, this clone was seen a few times. The chain carries TRBV19 and TRBJ1-1; 9 bases are shared with TRBD1. Looked up from germline, CDR1 is LNHDA and CDR2 is SQIVND (reference sequence). V was clipped by 5 bases and J by 8 bases; unmatched bases: 9. The CDR3 consists of 14 residues. For the CDR3, the DNA is TGTGCCAGTAGTCCCCTTGCACAGGGGGCGGAAGCTTTCTTT. Its translation: CASSPLAQGAEAFF.

The chain employs TRBV19 and TRBJ2-1; the match to TRBD2 covers 9 bases. Germline CDR1 and CDR2: LNHDA and SQIVND (reference sequence). CDR3 size: 15 residues. J was trimmed by 14 bases and V by 2 bases; bases with no gene match: 13. This CDR3 reads CASSITGGGGGLEFF. As DNA, the CDR3 is TGTGCCAGTAGTATAACTGGCGGGGGGGGCGGGCTTGAGTTCTTC.

This rearrangement joins TRBV7-6 to TRBJ2-2; a weak D match, TRBD1 (5 bases). Germline values: CDR1 SGHVS, CDR2 FNYEAQ. The V and J ends lost 4 bases and 6 bases respectively, with 12 bases between them. The CDR3 is 14 residues long. DNA for the CDR3: TGTGCCAGCAGCTCCAGCTCAGGGTCCGGGGAGCTGTTTTTT. Translating it yields CASSSSSGSGELFF. Full variable domain (outside the CDR3, taken from reference TRBV7-6 and TRBJ2-2): GAGVSQSPRYKVTKRGQDVALRCDPISGHVSLYWYRQALGQGPEFLTYFNYEAQQDKSGLPNDRFSAERPEGSISTLTIQRTEQRDSAMYRCASSSSSGSGELFFGEGSRLTVL.

The V gene is TRBV10-2, the J gene TRBJ2-2; 7 bases match TRBD1. This CDR3 is 13 amino acids long. The V gene end was trimmed by 4 bases and the J gene end by 7 bases; junction bases not matched to a gene: 3. Germline CDR1 WSHSY, CDR2 SAAADI. The chain's CDR3 is CASSVAGGGELFF. The CDR3 DNA is TGCGCCAGCAGTGTAGCAGGGGGCGGGGAGCTGTTTTTT.

The J gene is TRBJ2-1, the V gene TRBV11-2; D is perhaps TRBD2 (5 bases). The germline V gene encodes CDR1 SGHAT and CDR2 FQNNGV. V lost 2 bases to trimming and J lost 5 bases, with 13 bases between them. This CDR3 is 15 amino acids long. CDR3 loop: CASSLRPGSDNEQFF. DNA of the CDR3: TGTGCCAGCAGCTTACGTCCGGGATCGGACAATGAGCAGTTCTTC.

V gene TRBV18 combines with J gene TRBJ2-7; D may be TRBD2 (6 bases). CDR3 length: 13 residues. CDR1 and CDR2 from the germline V gene are KGHSH and LQKENI. Trimming took 5 bases from V and 7 from J, leaving 15 bases between them. CDR3 nucleotides: TGTGCCAGCTCAAAAACAAACGCGGGGGAGCAGTACTTC. Encoded protein: CASSKTNAGEQYF.

CDR3 bases: TGTGCCAGCAGCCACATGGGGAAGGGTTACGAGCAGTACTTC. Translating it yields CASSHMGKGYEQYF. The J gene is TRBJ2-7, the V gene TRBV14; D is unclear. Per the germline V gene, CDR1 is SGHDN and CDR2 is FVKESK. The ends were cut back, 3 bases at V and 4 bases at J, with 13 bases in the middle. The CDR3 length is 14 residues. Full variable domain (outside the CDR3, taken from reference TRBV14 and TRBJ2-7): EAGVTQFPSHSVIEKGQTVTLRCDPISGHDNLYWYRRVMGKEIKFLLHFVKESKQDESGMPNNRFLAERTGGTYSTLKVQPAELEDSGVYFCASSHMGKGYEQYFGPGTRLTVT.

Worth noting for this clone: The junction departs from germline at one end; a sequencing error may be responsible. V is TRBV9 and J is TRBJ1-3, with no clear D. CDR1 and CDR2 (germline): SGDLS, YYNGEE. This CDR3 has 14 residues. CDR3 DNA sequence: TGTGCCAGCAGCGTGGAGCGAACTGGGAACACCATATATTTT. Its protein is CASSVERTGNTIYF.

In its sample, this clone was seen once. The V and J genes are TRBV7-9 and TRBJ2-7; 7 nucleotides line up with TRBD1. The germline V gene encodes CDR1 SEHNR and CDR2 FQNEAQ (reference sequence). The CDR3 runs 15 residues. V shed 1 base, J shed 3 bases, and the junction held 6 bases outside the gene matches. This chain's CDR3 is CASSLVRDSFYEQYF. CDR3 sequence (DNA): TGTGCCAGCAGCTTAGTCCGGGACAGCTTCTACGAGCAGTACTTC.

This clone showed up just a few times. The chain has TRBV7-6 and TRBJ2-1, with 7 nucleotides matching TRBD2. V was pared by 4 bases and J by 3 bases, with 9 bases of the junction left unmatched. There are 16 residues in the CDR3. Germline V lookup: CDR1 SGHVS, CDR2 FNYEAQ. CDR3 bases: TGTGCCAGCAGCTGGGGGGGATCACAACTCTACAATGAGCAGTTCTTC. Translation gives CASSWGGSQLYNEQFF.

This clone was seen just once. The chain couples TRBV9 to TRBJ1-6; maybe TRBD1 (5 bases). Trimming removed 3 bases at V and 10 bases at J, with 20 bases between. CDR3 length: 16 amino acids. Germline V CDR1 and CDR2: SGDLS, YYNGEE. CDR3 nucleotide sequence: TGTGCCAGCAGCGGGATCTCCGGGACCCTTTCCTCACCCCTCCACTTT. Its protein product is CASSGISGTLSSPLHF. The full variable domain, completed using reference TRBV9 and TRBJ1-6, is DSGVTQTPKHLITATGQRVTLRCSPRSGDLSVYWYQQSLDQGLQFLIQYYNGEERAKGNILERFSAQQFPDLHSELNLSSLELGDSALYFCASSGISGTLSSPLHFGNGTRLTVT.

This clone was seen a few times. The gene calls are TRBV27 and TRBJ2-2, with 9 bases identical to TRBD2. The CDR3 is 16 residues long. Per germline, CDR1 MNHEY and CDR2 SMNVEV (reference sequence). The V gene end was trimmed by 8 bases and the J gene end by 3 bases; junction bases not matched to a gene: 10. CDR3 sequence (DNA): TGTGCCAGCCAAACCCAGAGGACTAGCGACACCGGGGAGCTGTTTTTT. Its protein is CASQTQRTSDTGELFF.

The rearrangement joins TRBV5-4 to TRBJ1-5; 8 positions agree with TRBD1. V lost 1 base to trimming and J lost 1 base; unmatched junction nucleotides: 1. The CDR3 has 15 residues. Germline loops: CDR1 SGHNT, CDR2 YYREEE (reference sequence). In DNA, the CDR3 is TGTGCCAGCAGCTTGACAGGGGGAAGCAATCAGCCCCAGCATTTT. Protein: CASSLTGGSNQPQHF. The full variable domain, rest sourced from reference TRBV5-4 and TRBJ1-5, is ETGVTQSPTHLIKTRGQQVTLRCSSQSGHNTVSWYQQALGQGPQFIFQYYREEENGRGNFPPRFSGLQFPNYSSELNVNALELDDSALYLCASSLTGGSNQPQHFGDGTRLSIL.

This rearrangement joins TRBV2 to TRBJ2-7; no reliable D call. Germline CDR1 and CDR2: SNHLY and FYNNEI. V lost 0 bases, J lost 0 bases, and 9 bases lay in between. The CDR3 runs to 15 residues. The CDR3 spells CASSEAEFSSYEQYF. The DNA of the CDR3 is TGTGCCAGCAGTGAAGCGGAGTTTAGCTCCTACGAGCAGTACTTC.

This sequence joins TRBV4-3 and TRBJ1-1; D gene ambiguous. V lost 1 base and J 3 bases, leaving 12 bases between the germline ends. The CDR3 has 15 residues. From germline, CDR1 is LGHNA and CDR2 YSLEER. In DNA form, the CDR3 reads TGCGCCAGCAGCCAAGGTGAAGTGGAGGACACTGAAGCTTTCTTT. Protein: CASSQGEVEDTEAFF.

This chain uses TRBV10-3 with TRBJ2-1; D is ambiguous. The germline V gene has CDR1 ENHRY and CDR2 SYGVKD. V gave up 7 bases and J gave up 7 bases, with 5 bases separating them. The CDR3 runs to 10 residues. The CDR3 DNA follows: TGTGCCATCAAAGGGAATGAGCAGTTCTTC. Its translation: CAIKGNEQFF.

The chain has TRBV7-2 and TRBJ2-4; 7 bases match TRBD1. Germline CDR1 reads SGHTA; CDR2 reads FQGNSA. J was trimmed by 8 bases and V by 5 bases; bases with no gene match: 9. The CDR3 contains 14 residues. The CDR3, as DNA: TGTGCCAGCAGCCGACTACAGGGGTGGGACATTCAGTACTTC. Translated: CASSRLQGWDIQYF.

This clone was detected only a few times. This sequence joins TRBV30 and TRBJ1-2, with TRBD1 matching 9 bases. With 2 bases clipped from V and 7 bases from J, the junction kept 14 bases outside the gene matches. This CDR3 is 16 amino acids long. Germline V lookup: CDR1 GTSNPN, CDR2 SVGIG (reference sequence). CDR3 nucleotide sequence: TGTGCCTGGAGTAGGGCCGGGACAGGGCTCTTTGTTGGCTACACCTTC. This sequence encodes CAWSRAGTGLFVGYTF. Together with reference TRBV30 and TRBJ1-2, the CDR3 gives the full variable domain: SQTIHQWPATLVQPVGSPLSLECTVEGTSNPNLYWYRQAAGRGLQLLFYSVGIGQISSEVPQNLSASRPQDRQFILSSKKLLLSDSGFYLCAWSRAGTGLFVGYTFGSGTRLTVV.

The rearrangement joins TRBV19 to TRBJ1-2, with D unclear. V was clipped by 9 bases and J by 7 bases, with 18 bases between them. Germline V gene lookup returns CDR1 LNHDA and CDR2 SQIVND (reference sequence). CDR3 length: 13 amino acids. CDR3 DNA sequence: TGTGCCAGCCGGACGGGGAGAGAGGGTGGCTACACCTTC. It specifies CASRTGREGGYTF.